These 20 T cell receptor beta chains were sequenced from one sample in a study of human T cells and chemical hapten exposure. TCRdb recomputed calls from the RACE reads with MiXCR, one row per CDR3 protein. The sample yields 210,000 or so distinct CDR3 sequences, under 25% seen once. Stated time point: patch test 3, about 24 weeks after DPC sensitization. Treatment indicated: therapeutic diphenylcyclopropenone sensitization with weekly scalp DPC. The specimen comprised whole blood, sampled in connection with sensitization to the hapten diphenylcyclopropenone (DPC). These receptors all come from a woman aged 40 to 50 with alopecia areata. Some clones in this sample may be carry-over from other donors' samples.

The gene calls are TRBV10-3 and TRBJ2-5; D assignment may be TRBD1 or TRBD2 (5 bases each). The CDR3 consists of 15 residues. Trimming took off 0 bases at V and 5 bases at J, with 13 bases between the two ends. CDR1 and CDR2 (germline): ENHRY, SYGVKD. The CDR3 sequence is CAISESSPREETQYF. CDR3 in DNA: TGTGCCATCAGTGAGTCTAGTCCCAGGGAGGAGACCCAGTACTTC.

Here the CDR3 reads CASSLSSGSTYEQYF. The CDR3 DNA follows: TGTGCCAGCAGTTTATCGAGCGGGAGTACCTACGAGCAGTACTTC. The chain combines TRBV27 with TRBJ2-7; the match to TRBD2 covers 8 bases. Germline V gene sequence: CDR1 MNHEY, CDR2 SMNVEV (reference sequence). The CDR3 covers 15 residues. Losses at the gene ends were 0 bases for V and 2 bases for J; bases not matched to a gene: 3.

In this sample, this clonotype turned up a few times. The chain recombines TRBV7-2 with TRBJ2-5; 9 bases align to TRBD2. Germline-derived CDR1 and CDR2 are SGHTA and FQGNSA. Trimming removed 1 base from V and 1 base from J; junction bases left unmatched: 4. CDR3 size: 16 residues. The CDR3 region has the DNA TGTGCCAGCAGCTTAGGTAGCGGGGGATCCCAAGAGACCCAGTACTTC. Its protein product is CASSLGSGGSQETQYF.

The V and J genes are TRBV5-4 and TRBJ2-7; 13 bases map to TRBD2. Germline V gene sequence: CDR1 SGHNT, CDR2 YYREEE (reference sequence). The V and J ends lost 4 bases and 5 bases, in that order; junction bases with no gene match: 9. This CDR3 region has 16 residues. CDR3 region: CASSPRGTSGINEQYF. The CDR3 DNA reads TGTGCCAGCAGCCCACGCGGGACTAGCGGGATCAACGAGCAGTACTTC.

This clonotype was seen more than once but under ten times. This chain connects TRBV4-3 to TRBJ2-7; TRBD2 matches 8 bases. Germline V gene sequence: CDR1 LGHNA, CDR2 YSLEER. The J segment lost 5 bases and the V segment lost 2 bases, leaving 11 bases of the junction unmatched. CDR3 length: 16 residues. In nucleotides, the CDR3 is TGCGCCAGCAGCCAAAGCAGACAGCGGGAGAGGAACGAGCAGTACTTC. Translating gives CASSQSRQRERNEQYF.

This clonotype turned up a few times. The chain employs TRBV28 and TRBJ2-5; TRBD1 aligns across 11 bases. The trim removed 5 bases at V and 6 bases at J, leaving 5 bases unmatched. The CDR3 is 14 residues long. Germline V CDR1 and CDR2: MDHEN, SYDVKM. CDR3 protein: CASSRTGGGKTQYF. The CDR3, as DNA: TGTGCCAGCAGTCGGACAGGGGGCGGCAAGACCCAGTACTTC. The full variable domain, completed using reference TRBV28 and TRBJ2-5, is DVKVTQSSRYLVKRTGEKVFLECVQDMDHENMFWYRQDPGLGLRLIYFSYDVKMKEKGDIPEGYSVSREKKERFSLILESASTNQTSMYLCASSRTGGGKTQYFGPGTRLLVL.

The chain combines TRBV20-1 with TRBJ2-7, with 10 bases that match TRBD2. CDR1 and CDR2 (germline): DFQATT, SNEGSKA (reference sequence). The CDR3 sequence is 15 residues long. Losses at the gene ends were 0 bases for V and 2 bases for J; bases not matched to a gene: 4. The DNA of the CDR3 is TGCAGTGCTAGAGATCCTAGCGGGGGCCCCTACGAGCAGTACTTC. Translated: CSARDPSGGPYEQYF.

This clonotype was detected only a few times. This chain joins TRBV29-1 and TRBJ1-1, with D unclear. The CDR3 is 13 residues long. CDR1 is SQVTM and CDR2 is ANQGSEA in the germline V gene. Trimming stripped 5 bases from V and 1 base from J, with 11 bases between. CDR3 bases: TGCAGCGTTTCTTCACACACGAACACTGAAGCTTTCTTT. This translates into CSVSSHTNTEAFF.

The chain joins TRBV9 to TRBJ1-6, with D unclear. V was trimmed by 0 bases and J by 7 bases, leaving 14 bases between them. This CDR3 comprises 16 residues. Germline V gene data show CDR1 as SGDLS and CDR2 as YYNGEE. CDR3 sequence reads: CASSVGSSGGNSPLHF. The CDR3 DNA sequence: TGTGCCAGCAGCGTAGGGTCATCAGGCGGAAATTCACCCCTCCACTTT.

Points on this clonotype: This sequence may be a read error, since a much larger clone differs from it by one base. The CDR3 nucleotides read TGCAGCGTTGAAGTGACGGGCGGCTACAATGAGCAGTTCTTC. It yields the protein CSVEVTGGYNEQFF. The chain couples TRBV29-1 to TRBJ2-1; D gene unclear. The germline CDR1 and CDR2 sequences are SQVTM and ANQGSEA. Trimming pared 1 base from V and 3 bases from J, leaving 10 bases between. The CDR3 length is 14 residues.

The chain combines TRBV27 with TRBJ1-5; D ambiguous. The CDR3 totals 13 residues. V was clipped by 2 bases and J by 9 bases, with 11 bases between them. Germline-derived CDR1 and CDR2 are MNHEY and SMNVEV (reference sequence). The CDR3 loop reads CASSLEWGGPQHF. In DNA, the CDR3 is TGTGCCAGCAGTTTAGAATGGGGAGGGCCCCAGCATTTT.

This clonotype has ten or more counts. The rearrangement uses TRBV6-5 and TRBJ1-1; 7 bases are a match to TRBD1. The CDR3 sequence is 16 residues long. Germline CDR1 MNHEY, CDR2 SVGAGI. With V trimmed by 4 bases and J by 0 bases, 8 bases remained unmatched. The CDR3 DNA reads as TGTGCCAGCAGTTCCCTTGTTACAGGGGTGAACACTGAAGCTTTCTTT. Translated: CASSSLVTGVNTEAFF.

The chain has TRBV18 and TRBJ2-1; D may be TRBD1 (6 bases). Germline V gene sequence: CDR1 KGHSH, CDR2 LQKENI. This CDR3 contains 13 residues. V was shortened by 0 bases and J by 15 bases, with 15 bases between the two germline ends. For the CDR3, the DNA is TGTGCCAGCTCACCACCGGGGGCGGCCCCCCCGTTCTTC. The encoded protein is CASSPPGAAPPFF.

This clonotype was seen only a few times. The chain is built from TRBV7-2 and TRBJ1-4; 7 positions match TRBD1. The CDR3 is 16 amino acids. V trimming: 2 bases; J trimming: 4 bases; junction bases outside the gene matches: 7. In germline, CDR1 is SGHTA, CDR2 FQGNSA. As DNA, the CDR3 is TGTGCCAGCAGCTTAACACCGGGACAGCTTAATGAAAAACTGTTTTTT. It is translated as CASSLTPGQLNEKLFF.

A few counts support this clonotype. Here the CDR3 DNA reads TGTGCCAGCACCCACTTAAACAACAATGAGCAGTTCTTC. This translates into CASTHLNNNEQFF. The chain has TRBV12-3 or TRBV12-4 and TRBJ2-1; D unclear. The CDR3 runs 13 residues. Trimming cost V 7 bases and J 5 bases, with 12 bases left between them.

The chain carries TRBV20-1 and TRBJ2-3, with D perhaps given as TRBD1 or TRBD2 (5 bases each). The CDR3 consists of 15 residues. Germline V gives CDR1 DFQATT, CDR2 SNEGSKA (reference sequence). Trimming removed 6 bases from V and 5 bases from J, with 21 bases in between. The CDR3 region is CSAPQGGPRRDTQYF. CDR3 bases: TGCAGTGCCCCCCAGGGCGGGCCTAGACGAGATACGCAGTATTTT.

The chain is built from TRBV12-3 or TRBV12-4 and TRBJ1-3, with 7 bases that match TRBD1. The CDR3 sequence is 15 residues long. J gave up 0 bases and V 10 bases, and 9 bases lay outside the gene matches. The CDR3, as DNA: TGTGCCACCAAGGGGACAGATTACTCTGGAAACACCATATATTTT. Translation: CATKGTDYSGNTIYF.

The chain couples TRBV5-1 to TRBJ1-2; 8 bases map to TRBD1. The germline V gene encodes CDR1 SGHRS and CDR2 YFSETQ. This CDR3 comprises 13 residues. The junction had 6 bases not matched to a gene; V was cut back by 4 bases and J by 7 bases. CDR3 amino acids: CASSEQGGPGYTF. Written as DNA, the CDR3 is TGCGCCAGCAGCGAACAGGGGGGGCCTGGCTACACCTTC. Based on the CDR3 plus reference TRBV5-1 and TRBJ1-2, the full variable domain is KAGVTQTPRYLIKTRGQQVTLSCSPISGHRSVSWYQQTPGQGLQFLFEYFSETQRNKGNFPGRFSGRQFSNSRSEMNVSTLELGDSALYLCASSEQGGPGYTFGSGTRLTVV.

The gene calls are TRBV11-3 and TRBJ2-1; D not certain. Trimming removed 5 bases at V and 6 bases at J, with 14 bases between. CDR1 SGHNT and CDR2 YENEEA come from the germline V gene. This CDR3 has 14 amino acids. Written as DNA, the CDR3 is TGTGCCAGCAGCCAAGACCTCAGGTCCAATGAGCAGTTCTTC. Its translation is CASSQDLRSNEQFF. The variable domain in full, with the rest retrieved from reference TRBV11-3 and TRBJ2-1, is EAGVVQSPRYKIIEKKQPVAFWCNPISGHNTLYWYLQNLGQGPELLIRYENEEAVDDSQLPKDRFSAERLKGVDSTLKIQPAELGDSAVYLCASSQDLRSNEQFFGPGTRLTVL.

This clonotype came up many times. This sequence joins TRBV20-1 and TRBJ1-1; possibly TRBD1 for D (6 bases). The CDR3 has 15 residues. Germline CDR1 reads DFQATT; CDR2 reads SNEGSKA (reference sequence). V gave up 6 bases and J gave up 1 base, with 18 bases separating them. CDR3 sequence (DNA): TGCAGTGCCCTAAGGGGGGGCAGTAAGAACACTGAAGCTTTCTTT. Translated: CSALRGGSKNTEAFF.